One sample yielded the 13 T cell receptor beta chains listed below, sequenced in a study of T cell repertoires in cytomegalovirus infection. TCRdb reanalysed the reads using MiXCR and keeps one entry per CDR3 protein. The sample lists about 890,000 distinct CDR3 sequences; 30% to 40% were seen once. The antigens for these receptors are not known. Sequencing used cultured CD8+ T cells from PBMCs, obtained from culture after CMV antigen stimulation. The origin of the receptors is a human donor in good health (CMV status not recorded). Some clones in this sample may be carry-over from other donors' samples.

This clonotype was picked up a small number of times. V is TRBV24-1 and J is TRBJ1-3; TRBD1 might be the D (6 bases). Germline V gene data show CDR1 as KGHDR and CDR2 as SFDVKD. This CDR3 comprises 16 residues. Trimming took off 2 bases at V and 0 bases at J, with 10 bases between the two ends. CDR3 residues: CATSDSDRYSGNTIYF. In DNA, the CDR3 is TGTGCCACCAGTGATTCGGACAGATACTCTGGAAACACCATATATTTT.

The rearrangement joins TRBV27 to TRBJ2-7; TRBD1 aligns across 9 bases. The CDR3 is 14 residues long. V lost 5 bases, J lost 7 bases, and 9 bases stayed unmatched. Germline lookup yields CDR1 MNHEY and CDR2 SMNVEV (reference sequence). The CDR3 DNA sequence: TGTGCCAGCAGTGGCTCCGGGACAGGGTGGGAGCAGTACGTC. Its protein product is CASSGSGTGWEQYV.

The rearrangement joins TRBV5-4 to TRBJ2-5; TRBD2 matches 9 bases. The V gene end was trimmed by 4 bases and the J gene end by 0 bases; junction bases not matched to a gene: 10. CDR3 length: 17 residues. Germline V gives CDR1 SGHNT, CDR2 YYREEE (reference sequence). The CDR3 sequence is CASSRREERGDQETQYF. CDR3 coding DNA: TGTGCCAGCAGCCGGCGTGAGGAGCGGGGGGACCAAGAGACCCAGTACTTC.

This clonotype was counted at least ten times. The V and J genes are TRBV12-3 or TRBV12-4 and TRBJ1-5, with D uncertain. V dropped 2 bases and J dropped 1 base, with 9 bases sitting between them. The CDR3 loop spans 15 amino acids. DNA for the CDR3: TGTGCCAGCAGTTTATCCTATGGCAGCAATCAGCCCCAGCATTTT. Protein sequence: CASSLSYGSNQPQHF.

The genes are TRBV15 and TRBJ1-1, with D unresolved. Germline V lookup: CDR1 LNHNV, CDR2 YYDKDF (reference sequence). The V end was cut by 1 base, the J end by 3 bases, with 9 bases between. This CDR3 is built from 14 residues. CDR3 residues: CATSRGGLDTEAFF. CDR3 coding DNA: TGTGCCACCAGCAGAGGGGGATTGGACACTGAAGCTTTCTTT.

This chain uses TRBV9 with TRBJ2-7; the D is unclear. This CDR3 spans 15 amino acids. V was pared by 0 bases and J by 0 bases, with 10 bases between. Germline assignment: CDR1 SGDLS and CDR2 YYNGEE. The CDR3: CASSVALHPSYEQYF. For the CDR3, the DNA is TGTGCCAGCAGCGTAGCTTTACACCCCTCCTACGAGCAGTACTTC.

This rearrangement joins TRBV11-2 to TRBJ2-7, with D unclear. CDR3 length: 13 amino acids. CDR1 SGHAT and CDR2 FQNNGV come from the germline V gene. V lost 4 bases, J lost 2 bases, and 9 bases lay in between. The CDR3 DNA reads as TGTGCCAGCAGCTCAAAACCGACCTACGAGCAGTACTTC. Its protein is CASSSKPTYEQYF.

The chain is built from TRBV6-1 and TRBJ1-1, with no clear D. The V and J ends lost 5 bases and 4 bases respectively, with 14 bases between them. The CDR3 totals 14 residues. CDR1 and CDR2 (germline): MNHNS, SASEGT. CDR3 nucleotides: TGTGCCAGCAGTCCGAATGGGCTTACCACTGAAGCTTTCTTT. Protein: CASSPNGLTTEAFF.

The V gene is TRBV9, the J gene TRBJ2-6; TRBD1 aligns across 7 bases. This CDR3 contains 15 residues. Germline CDR1 reads SGDLS; CDR2 reads YYNGEE. The V gene end was trimmed by 8 bases and the J gene end by 0 bases; junction bases not matched to a gene: 5. CDR3 in DNA: TGTGCCAGTCAGGGACAGCCCTCTGGGGCCAACGTCCTGACTTTC. Protein product: CASQGQPSGANVLTF.

The chain carries TRBV7-9 and TRBJ2-7, with 10 bases that match TRBD2. After removal of 4 bases from V and 3 bases from J, the junction contained 3 bases not matched to a gene. Germline assignment: CDR1 SEHNR and CDR2 FQNEAQ (reference sequence). This CDR3 has 14 amino acids. The CDR3 spells CASSSGLALYEQYV. CDR3 sequence (DNA): TGTGCCAGCAGCTCGGGACTAGCGCTCTACGAGCAGTACGTC.

This clonotype appeared a few times. The J gene is TRBJ1-5, the V gene TRBV7-9; TRBD1 agrees at 8 bases. Losses at the gene ends were 1 base for V and 5 bases for J; bases not matched to a gene: 4. The CDR3 is made up of 15 amino acids. Germline values: CDR1 SEHNR, CDR2 FQNEAQ (reference sequence). The CDR3 DNA sequence: TGTGCCAGCAGCTTAGATCGGACAGGGTATCAGCCCCAGCATTTT. Residues: CASSLDRTGYQPQHF. The full variable domain, with the rest looked up from reference TRBV7-9 and TRBJ1-5, is DTGVSQNPRHKITKRGQNVTFRCDPISEHNRLYWYRQTLGQGPEFLTYFQNEAQLEKSRLLSDRFSAERPKGSFSTLEIQRTEQGDSAMYLCASSLDRTGYQPQHFGDGTRLSIL.

This clonotype was detected only a few times. The V call is TRBV28, the J call TRBJ2-1; D perhaps matches TRBD1 (5 bases). The V and J ends lost 2 bases and 8 bases respectively, with 13 bases between them. Per the germline V gene, CDR1 is MDHEN and CDR2 is SYDVKM. The CDR3 length is 14 residues. As DNA, the CDR3 is TGTGCCAGCAGTTTAAGCTCCAGGGCGGATGAGCAGTTCTTC. Amino acids: CASSLSSRADEQFF.

The gene calls are TRBV29-1 and TRBJ2-3; 9 bases are a match to TRBD2. The CDR3 has 16 amino acids. Looked up from germline, CDR1 is SQVTM and CDR2 is ANQGSEA. V shed 8 bases and J 7 bases; nucleotides not matched to a gene: 19. CDR3 sequence (DNA): TGCAGCCAAGTAGGGGATTCGCGGGGGGGCGGGAATACGCAGTATTTT. As protein: CSQVGDSRGGGNTQYF.